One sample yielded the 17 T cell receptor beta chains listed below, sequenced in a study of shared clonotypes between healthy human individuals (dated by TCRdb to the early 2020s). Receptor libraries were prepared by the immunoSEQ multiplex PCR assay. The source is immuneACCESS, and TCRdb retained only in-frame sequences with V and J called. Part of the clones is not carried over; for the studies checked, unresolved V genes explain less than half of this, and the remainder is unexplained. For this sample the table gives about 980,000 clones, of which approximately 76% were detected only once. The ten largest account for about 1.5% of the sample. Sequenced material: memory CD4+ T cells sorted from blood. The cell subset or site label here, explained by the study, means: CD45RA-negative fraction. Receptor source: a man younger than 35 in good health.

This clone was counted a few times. The CDR3 coding sequence is TGTGCCAGCAGCTTGGCCGGCAATCAGCCCCAGCATTTT. This encodes CASSLAGNQPQHF. The chain uses TRBV5-6 and TRBJ1-5; D remains unclear. The CDR3 runs 13 residues. Trimming stripped 0 bases from V and 2 bases from J, with 3 bases between. Germline assignment: CDR1 SGHDT and CDR2 YYEEEE.

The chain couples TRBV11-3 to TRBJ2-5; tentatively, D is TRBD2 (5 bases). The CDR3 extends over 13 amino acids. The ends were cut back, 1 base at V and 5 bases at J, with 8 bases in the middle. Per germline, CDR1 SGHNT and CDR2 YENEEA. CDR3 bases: TGTGCCAGCAGCTTAGCCACGGGGGAGACCCAGTACTTC. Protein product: CASSLATGETQYF.

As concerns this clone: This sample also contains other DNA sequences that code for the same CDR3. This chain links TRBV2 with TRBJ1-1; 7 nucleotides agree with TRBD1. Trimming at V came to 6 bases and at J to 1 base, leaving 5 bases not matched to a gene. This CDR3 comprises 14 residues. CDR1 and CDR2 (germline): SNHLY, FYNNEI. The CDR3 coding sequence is TGTGCCAGCAGCTTCAGGGGGGGGAACACTGAAGCTTTCTTT. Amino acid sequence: CASSFRGGNTEAFF.

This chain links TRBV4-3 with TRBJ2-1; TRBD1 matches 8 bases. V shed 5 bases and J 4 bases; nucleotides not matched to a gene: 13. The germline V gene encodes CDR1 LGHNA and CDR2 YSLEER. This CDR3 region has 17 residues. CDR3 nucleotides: TGCGCCAGCAGCGAAGGACAGGGCGGAGCAATATACAATGAGCAGTTCTTC. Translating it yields CASSEGQGGAIYNEQFF.

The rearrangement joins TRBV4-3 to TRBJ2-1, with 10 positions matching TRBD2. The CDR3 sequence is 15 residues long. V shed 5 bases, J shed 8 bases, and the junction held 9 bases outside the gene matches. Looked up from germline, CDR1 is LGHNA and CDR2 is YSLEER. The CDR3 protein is CASSKGLAGVDEQFF. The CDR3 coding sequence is TGCGCCAGCAGCAAAGGGCTAGCGGGAGTAGATGAGCAGTTCTTC.

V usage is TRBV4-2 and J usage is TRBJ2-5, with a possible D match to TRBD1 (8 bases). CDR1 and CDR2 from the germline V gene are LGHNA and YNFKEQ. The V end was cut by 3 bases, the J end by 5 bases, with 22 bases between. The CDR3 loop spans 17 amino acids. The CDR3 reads CASSQGRGRGPVETQYF. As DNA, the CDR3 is TGTGCCAGCAGCCAGGGGAGGGGCAGGGGGCCGGTGGAGACCCAGTACTTC.

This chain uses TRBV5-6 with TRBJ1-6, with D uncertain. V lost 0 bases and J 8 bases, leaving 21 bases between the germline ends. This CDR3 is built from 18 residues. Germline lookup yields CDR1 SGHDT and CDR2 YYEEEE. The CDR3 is CASSLGGNSLTLYSPLHF. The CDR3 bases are TGTGCCAGCAGCTTGGGAGGGAACAGCCTAACTTTATATTCACCCCTCCACTTT.

The CDR3 nucleotides read TGTGCCACCAGCACGGACAGGGTCGGGGAAAAACTGTTTTTT. This encodes CATSTDRVGEKLFF. This chain connects TRBV15 to TRBJ1-4, with 8 bases identical to TRBD1. This CDR3 spans 14 amino acids. V was pared by 4 bases and J by 8 bases, with 6 bases of the junction left unmatched. CDR1 and CDR2 from the germline V gene are LNHNV and YYDKDF (reference sequence).

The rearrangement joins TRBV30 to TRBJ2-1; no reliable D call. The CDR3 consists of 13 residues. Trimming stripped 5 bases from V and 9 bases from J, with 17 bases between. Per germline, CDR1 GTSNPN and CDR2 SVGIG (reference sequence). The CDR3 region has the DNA TGTGCCTGGGACCCGGGTCTCGGTGGTGAGCAGTTCTTC. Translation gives CAWDPGLGGEQFF.

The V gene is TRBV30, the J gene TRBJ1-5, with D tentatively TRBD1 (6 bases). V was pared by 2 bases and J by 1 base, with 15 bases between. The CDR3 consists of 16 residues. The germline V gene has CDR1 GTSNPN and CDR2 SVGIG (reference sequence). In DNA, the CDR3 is TGTGCCTGGAGTCCGTCGGGGGGCCTGAGCAATCAGCCCCAGCATTTT. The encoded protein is CAWSPSGGLSNQPQHF.

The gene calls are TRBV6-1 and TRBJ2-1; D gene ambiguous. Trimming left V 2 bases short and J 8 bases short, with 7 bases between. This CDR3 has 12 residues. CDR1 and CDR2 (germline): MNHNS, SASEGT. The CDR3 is CASSEPVYEQFF. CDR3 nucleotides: TGTGCCAGCAGTGAACCTGTGTATGAGCAGTTCTTC.

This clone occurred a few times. In nucleotides, the CDR3 is TGTGCCAGCAGCTTGGGGGCAATTAGGGACACAGATACGCAGTATTTT. Its translation is CASSLGAIRDTDTQYF. V and J are TRBV5-6 and TRBJ2-3; D not certain. The CDR3 is 16 residues long. Germline assignment: CDR1 SGHDT and CDR2 YYEEEE. The V end lost 0 bases, the J end lost 2 bases, and 13 bases lay between the germline ends. Full variable domain (rest looked up from reference TRBV5-6 and TRBJ2-3): DAGVTQSPTHLIKTRGQQVTLRCSPKSGHDTVSWYQQALGQGPQFIFQYYEEEERQRGNFPDRFSGHQFPNYSSELNVNALLLGDSALYLCASSLGAIRDTDTQYFGPGTRLTVL.

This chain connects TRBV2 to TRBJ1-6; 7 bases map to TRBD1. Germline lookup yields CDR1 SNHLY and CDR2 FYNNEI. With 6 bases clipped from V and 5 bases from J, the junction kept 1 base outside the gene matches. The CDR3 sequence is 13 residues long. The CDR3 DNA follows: TGTGCCAGCAGACAGGGGAATAATTCACCCCTCCACTTT. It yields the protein CASRQGNNSPLHF. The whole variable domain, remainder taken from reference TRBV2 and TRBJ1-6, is EPEVTQTPSHQVTQMGQEVILRCVPISNHLYFYWYRQILGQKVEFLVSFYNNEISEKSEIFDDQFSVERPDGSNFTLKIRSTKLEDSAMYFCASRQGNNSPLHFGNGTRLTVT.

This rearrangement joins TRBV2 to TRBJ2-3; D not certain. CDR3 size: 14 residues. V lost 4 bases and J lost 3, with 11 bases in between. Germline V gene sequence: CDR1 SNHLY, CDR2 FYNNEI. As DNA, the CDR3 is TGTGCCAGCAGTGGTCTTAGGGATACAGATACGCAGTATTTT. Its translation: CASSGLRDTDTQYF.

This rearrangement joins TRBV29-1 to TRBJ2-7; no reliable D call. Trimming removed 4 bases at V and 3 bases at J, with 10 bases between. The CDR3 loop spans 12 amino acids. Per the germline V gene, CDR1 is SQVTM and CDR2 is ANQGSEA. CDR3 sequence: CSVGPSIYEQYF. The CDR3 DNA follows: TGCAGCGTTGGTCCCAGCATCTACGAGCAGTACTTC.

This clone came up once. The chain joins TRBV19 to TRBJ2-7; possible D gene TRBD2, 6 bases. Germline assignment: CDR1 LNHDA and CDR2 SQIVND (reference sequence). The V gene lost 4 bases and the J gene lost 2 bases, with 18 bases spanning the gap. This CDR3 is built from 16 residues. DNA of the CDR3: TGTGCCAGTAGTAGAATTGGGCGGGATCCCACCTACGAGCAGTACTTC. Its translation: CASSRIGRDPTYEQYF.

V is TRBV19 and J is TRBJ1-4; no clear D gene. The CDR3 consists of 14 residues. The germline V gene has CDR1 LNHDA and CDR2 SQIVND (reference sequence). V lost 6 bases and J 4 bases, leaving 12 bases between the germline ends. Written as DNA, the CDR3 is TGTGCCAGTAGCCGGGGTTTCGGTAATGAAAAACTGTTTTTT. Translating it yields CASSRGFGNEKLFF.